Each of the 12 T cell receptor beta chains below was sequenced from the same sample in a study of OX40 agonist ivuxolimab in advanced cancers. Only in-frame clones appear in the TCRdb table, and some are missing; sequencing was by immunoSEQ multiplex PCR. The data show approximately 60,000 clones, with around 90% seen just once and about 0.59% held by the top ten. Sequencing used CD4+ or CD8+ T cells sorted from blood, obtained in a trial of the OX40 agonist ivuxolimab. These TCRs come from an adult with an advanced solid tumor such as melanoma, head and neck, liver or kidney cancer.

V gene TRBV18 combines with J gene TRBJ2-5; no reliable D call. The CDR3 length is 14 residues. Germline CDR1 reads KGHSH; CDR2 reads LQKENI. Trimming pared 1 base from V and 2 bases from J, leaving 8 bases between. The CDR3 loop is CASSPQDGQETQYF. The CDR3 nucleotides are TGTGCCAGCTCACCACAGGACGGACAAGAGACCCAGTACTTC. Supplemented by reference TRBV18 and TRBJ2-5, the full variable domain reads NAGVMQNPRHLVRRRGQEARLRCSPMKGHSHVYWYRQLPEEGLKFMVYLQKENIIDESGMPKERFSAEFPKEGPSILRIQQVVRGDSAAYFCASSPQDGQETQYFGPGTRLLVL.

V and J are TRBV6-1 and TRBJ1-5, with TRBD1 matching 7 bases. Losses at the gene ends were 6 bases for V and 3 bases for J; bases not matched to a gene: 8. Germline CDR1 is MNHNS and CDR2 is SASEGT. CDR3 size: 15 residues. The CDR3 sequence is CASRMGTDYNQPQHF. DNA for the CDR3: TGTGCCAGCAGGATGGGGACAGATTACAATCAGCCCCAGCATTTT.

The chain carries TRBV11-2 and TRBJ1-5; D is unresolved. Trimming took 0 bases from V and 4 from J, leaving 4 bases between them. The CDR3 extends over 13 amino acids. Germline-derived CDR1 and CDR2 are SGHAT and FQNNGV. CDR3 in DNA: TGTGCCAGCAGCTTAGATAGTAATCAGCCCCAGCATTTT. Translation gives CASSLDSNQPQHF.

CDR3 sequence: CATPASEGLEQYF. DNA for the CDR3: TGTGCCACCCCAGCGTCAGAGGGACTCGAGCAGTACTTC. The chain recombines TRBV6-1 with TRBJ2-7; D is possibly TRBD2 (6 bases). V lost 10 bases, J lost 6 bases, and 19 bases lay in between. The CDR3 consists of 13 residues. Per germline, CDR1 MNHNS and CDR2 SASEGT.

The chain joins TRBV29-1 to TRBJ2-7; possibly TRBD1 or TRBD2 for D (5 bases each). Between the trimmed V and J ends, which lost 4 bases and 5 bases, there was a span of 12 bases. Germline V gene data show CDR1 as SQVTM and CDR2 as ANQGSEA. The CDR3 totals 12 residues. In nucleotides, the CDR3 is TGCAGCGTTGTTAGCAGGGACCACGAGCAGTACTTC. It encodes CSVVSRDHEQYF.

The J gene is TRBJ2-1, the V gene TRBV16; D tentatively reads TRBD1 or TRBD2 (5 bases each). The V gene lost 2 bases and the J gene lost 3 bases, with 11 bases spanning the gap. CDR3 length equals 15 residues. The germline CDR1 and CDR2 sequences are KGHSY and FQNENV. CDR3: CASSQMGTGYNEQFF. CDR3 sequence (DNA): TGTGCCAGCAGCCAAATGGGGACCGGCTACAATGAGCAGTTCTTC. Supplemented by reference TRBV16 and TRBJ2-1, the full variable domain reads GEEVAQTPKHLVRGEGQKAKLYCAPIKGHSYVFWYQQVLKNEFKFLISFQNENVFDETGMPKERFSAKCLPNSPCSLEIQATKLEDSAVYFCASSQMGTGYNEQFFGPGTRLTVL.

This sequence joins TRBV6-5 and TRBJ2-1, with 9 nucleotides matching TRBD2. V was clipped by 4 bases and J by 8 bases; unmatched bases: 6. The germline gives CDR1 MNHEY, CDR2 SVGAGI. The length of the CDR3 is 14 residues. The chain's CDR3 is CASSSGGRVHEQFF. The CDR3 DNA follows: TGTGCCAGCAGTTCTGGCGGGAGGGTCCATGAGCAGTTCTTC.

In its sample, this clone is medium-sized. The chain recombines TRBV27 with TRBJ1-2, with TRBD1 matching over 7 bases. Trimming at V came to 3 bases and at J to 7 bases, leaving 11 bases not matched to a gene. Germline CDR1 is MNHEY and CDR2 is SMNVEV (reference sequence). The CDR3 totals 15 residues. Here the CDR3 reads CASSFLGQTEGGYTF. Here the CDR3 DNA reads TGTGCCAGCAGTTTCTTGGGACAGACAGAAGGTGGCTACACCTTC.

This clone has only one observation. This rearrangement joins TRBV5-5 to TRBJ2-5; 7 nucleotides align to TRBD1. The V segment lost 0 bases and the J segment 9 bases; nucleotides outside the gene matches: 11. There are 15 residues in the CDR3. Germline-derived CDR1 and CDR2 are SGHKS and YYEKEE (reference sequence). Here the CDR3 reads CASSLAEDRIRSQYF. In DNA, the CDR3 is TGTGCCAGCAGCTTGGCCGAGGACAGGATAAGGTCCCAGTACTTC.

This sequence joins TRBV9 and TRBJ2-1; 10 positions agree with TRBD2. This CDR3 spans 18 amino acids. Germline-derived CDR1 and CDR2 are SGDLS and YYNGEE. The trim removed 0 bases at V and 7 bases at J, leaving 13 bases unmatched. The CDR3 loop is CASSVALGGLAGVNEQFF. The CDR3, as DNA: TGTGCCAGCAGCGTAGCGTTGGGGGGGCTAGCGGGAGTGAATGAGCAGTTCTTC.

The CDR3 nucleotides read TGTGCCTGGACCGACGCAGGGCCGGGCACTGACGAGCAGTACTTC. It specifies CAWTDAGPGTDEQYF. The chain has TRBV30 and TRBJ2-7, with D possibly matching TRBD1 (5 bases). This CDR3 is 15 amino acids long. Trimming removed 4 bases from V and 5 bases from J, with 21 bases in between. CDR1 and CDR2 (germline): GTSNPN, SVGIG (reference sequence).

To note about this clone: Other DNA sequences of this sample code for an identical CDR3. The chain is built from TRBV14 and TRBJ2-7, with 7 nucleotides matching TRBD1. The CDR3 covers 15 residues. V lost 1 base and J lost 0; bases outside the gene matches: 3. Germline lookup yields CDR1 SGHDN and CDR2 FVKESK. CDR3 protein: CASSQVSGGSYEQYF. In DNA, the CDR3 is TGTGCCAGCAGCCAAGTGTCAGGGGGCTCCTACGAGCAGTACTTC. The variable domain in full, completed from reference TRBV14 and TRBJ2-7, reads EAGVTQFPSHSVIEKGQTVTLRCDPISGHDNLYWYRRVMGKEIKFLLHFVKESKQDESGMPNNRFLAERTGGTYSTLKVQPAELEDSGVYFCASSQVSGGSYEQYFGPGTRLTVT.